This TCR beta chain was found in a study of cytotoxic CD8 clonotypes in ibrutinib-treated CLL (dated by TCRdb to the early 2020s). Some background on the complete study: The cohort had 11 to 12 relapsed/refractory and 15 treatment-naive patients; 17 to 18 were IGHV unmutated. Responses were partial in approximately 24 patients and complete in 2; after median about 68 months follow-up, around 15 stayed in remission and approximately 12 progressed. The response samples were drawn at a median of approximately 12 months into treatment, with a range of about 6 to 36 months. On average, each sample yielded 255,043 productive templates and under 95,000 productive rearrangements. Longitudinal samples were obtainable from about 30% of the 86 participants in the trial. Cryopreserved peripheral blood mononuclear cells were obtained before treatment, at response, and at either sustained remission or disease progression. Every sample from remission and from progressive disease was obtained while the patients were still on ibrutinib. Summary of the overall study and its limitations: Public clonotypes were rare and either contracted or stayed stable during treatment, and the rise in clonality at ibrutinib response reflected the expansion of private clonotypes. Sampling times were not matched between sustained-remission and progressing patients, and lymph node repertoires were not studied. Clonality rose at ibrutinib response, remained stable during sustained remission, and dropped back toward baseline at progression. At baseline, clonality was higher than in age-matched healthy donors and showed a strong correlation with circulating CD8+ T-cell counts.

The CDR3 spans 15 residues, from the cysteine through the phenylalanine. Of the read, only the CDR3 DNA is kept; its 45 bases are in frame from base 1. The trim is 2 bases for V and 0 bases for J, with a gap of 9 bases between the germline ends. From a lookup of the germline V gene, CDR1 and CDR2 are SGHRS and YFSETQ. A MiSeq instrument was used for deep resolution sequencing, which targeted depths ranging from 1 in 1 million up to 1 in 200,000 T cells, with coverage averaging 10x for each clonotype. TCR beta libraries were generated with the immunoSEQ hsTCRB Kit. The authors processed their data as follows. The data were analyzed with ImmunoSEQ Analyzer and ImmunoSEQ Data Assistant, and V, D and J gene assignments followed IMGT definitions. Clonality was computed as one minus normalized Shannon entropy of productive rearrangement frequencies, ranging from 0 to 1. Only overrepresented clonotypes making up at least 0.05% of the repertoire of each patient were included in the public clonotype analysis. Around 13 age-matched healthy donor repertoires from immuneACCESS were used as controls for clonality. Sourced from immuneACCESS, this table was stored by TCRdb with only in-frame sequences that have V and J called. A share of the clones is absent; for the studies checked, an unresolved V gene accounts for under half, and the remainder has no known explanation. The V and J calls and clone size were taken over from that table, and D and trimming were inferred from the DNA. In this sample the table shows tens of thousands of clones, under 75% of which occur a single time. The ten largest clonotypes hold 9.5% to 15% of the sample.

The time point label corresponds to: about twelve months on ibrutinib. For TCR beta library preparation, roughly 1.8 micrograms of genomic DNA was extracted from cryopreserved PBMCs. Longitudinal blood samples from CLL patients on ibrutinib monotherapy were analyzed using high-throughput TCR beta sequencing. The patients took part in an open-label, single-center phase 2 trial of ibrutinib monotherapy. This clone occurred a few times. Its antigen is still unknown. No clone much larger than this one lies a single base away; base qualities are absent. The receptor was isolated from a human donor with chronic lymphocytic leukemia. Sample: PBMCs, taken after 12 months of ibrutinib treatment. The chain couples TRBV5-1 to TRBJ2-1, with the D gene call left open. The DNA sequence is TGCGCCAGCAGCTTCCAGCAGAGCTCCTACAATGAGCAGTTCTTC. Translated, it reads CASSFQQSSYNEQFF.